This T cell receptor (beta chain) comes out of a study of T cell repertoires in cytomegalovirus infection (dated by TCRdb to 2018 to 2020). Background on the whole study: The HLA type of each donor mattered for the analysis, because public TCR beta signatures pointed to carriage of CMV infection along with the matching HLA type. What the authors observed across the whole study: The ex vivo response was dominated by HLA-C-restricted CMV-specific TCR beta clonotypes, which also provided the single most frequent clonotype in two of eight donors. In both this cohort and an independent cohort of 350 to 400 donors, the cumulative frequency of public TCR beta family members distinguished carriers of CMV infection plus the relevant HLA type.

The V end loses 1 base and the J end loses 5 bases, and a stretch of 14 bases separates them. The CDR3 measures 15 amino acids from cysteine to phenylalanine. Only the CDR3 DNA is retained, 45 bases long and in frame from the first base. The CDR1 and CDR2 encoded by the germline V gene are SGHTA and FQGNSA. The sequencer listed for this sample is Illumina HiSeq 1500. TCRdb redid the processing of the public reads, applying fastp at Q25 and MiXCR, and retained in-frame beta chains. Identical CDR3 protein sequences are pooled into one entry, listed with their most common genes and DNA. In all, the sample holds about 260,000 distinct CDR3 sequences, and 9.1% of those were seen once. The top ten clonotypes cover roughly 16% of the sample. Many counts were recorded for this clonotype. Its binding antigen is unknown. Base qualities are not at hand, and no much larger clone is one base apart.

The sequence was collected from a human donor in good health (CMV status not recorded). Some clones in this sample may be carry-over from other donors' samples. This chain is built from TRBV7-2 and TRBJ2-5; too little of a D gene remains to name it. The sample comprised PBMCs. The CDR3 region reads CASSLDGRSKETQYF. In nucleotides, the sequence is TGTGCCAGCAGCTTAGATGGCCGGAGCAAGGAGACCCAGTACTTC.